Following are 17 T cell receptor beta chains from one sample sequenced in a study of T cells expressing NK-cell markers. TCRdb reworked the 5' RACE reads into one entry per CDR3 protein, no DNA. Here the sample table reports a few hundred thousand distinct CDR3 sequences. Sequencing was carried out using blood T cells: a sorted CD56 or NKG2C T cell subset, CD4+ or CD8+ T cells, or bulk PBMC T cells (not recorded which). The receptor set was obtained from a man between 18 and 29 years old in good health.

The chain uses TRBV5-1 and TRBJ2-3; TCRdb's D call, TRBD2, is unchecked because there is no DNA. This CDR3 region has 16 residues. Germline loops: CDR1 SGHRS, CDR2 YFSETQ. The CDR3: CASSVTSGRRGDTQYF.

The J gene is TRBJ2-3, the V gene TRBV29-1. The CDR3 covers 17 residues. Germline values: CDR1 SQVTM, CDR2 ANQGSEA. The CDR3 region is CSVTAIGNLASTDTQYF.

The chain couples TRBV11-3 to TRBJ2-4; absent DNA, TCRdb's TRBD2 call cannot be checked. Germline CDR1 is SGHNT and CDR2 is YENEEA. This CDR3 spans 13 amino acids. CDR3 region: CASSLDPATIQYF.

This chain uses TRBV6-1 with TRBJ1-2; TCRdb selects TRBD1, and the lack of DNA leaves this call unchecked. The CDR3 extends over 17 amino acids. Germline V gives CDR1 MNHNS, CDR2 SASEGT. The CDR3 sequence: CASRSTITGGANYGYTF.

V usage is TRBV20-1 and J usage is TRBJ2-5. Germline V gene data show CDR1 as DFQATT and CDR2 as SNEGSKA (reference sequence). The CDR3 is made up of 14 amino acids. CDR3 loop: CSALEPLREETQYF.

The chain carries TRBV29-1 and TRBJ1-2; there is no DNA to check the TCRdb D call of TRBD1. CDR3 length equals 13 residues. CDR1 is SQVTM and CDR2 is ANQGSEA in the germline V gene. CDR3 region: CSAYGTDIHGYTF.

V gene TRBV24-1 combines with J gene TRBJ2-2; TCRdb outputs TRBD1, but without DNA this stays unchecked. This CDR3 is 16 amino acids long. Per the germline V gene, CDR1 is KGHDR and CDR2 is SFDVKD. CDR3 region: CATSAGMVFNTGELFF.

CDR3 sequence reads: CSADGVAKNIQYF. The J gene is TRBJ2-4, the V gene TRBV20-1. CDR3 length: 13 residues. Germline CDR1 and CDR2: DFQATT and SNEGSKA (reference sequence).

The J gene is TRBJ1-2, the V gene TRBV29-1; there is no DNA to check the TCRdb D call of TRBD1. The CDR3 has 11 amino acids. CDR1 SQVTM and CDR2 ANQGSEA come from the germline V gene. The CDR3 here is CSDGQSDGYTF.

This rearrangement joins TRBV19 to TRBJ1-1; without DNA, the TCRdb call of TRBD1 cannot be checked. Per the germline V gene, CDR1 is LNHDA and CDR2 is SQIVND (reference sequence). CDR3 size: 15 residues. The CDR3 sequence is CASSDPGGKNTEAFF.

The chain links TRBV20-1 to TRBJ1-1; TCRdb gives TRBD1 as the D gene, but with no DNA this cannot be confirmed. Germline-derived CDR1 and CDR2 are DFQATT and SNEGSKA (reference sequence). This CDR3 is built from 15 residues. This chain's CDR3 is CSARLDRDPNTEAFF.

The rearrangement links TRBV12-3 or TRBV12-4 to TRBJ2-3; TCRdb outputs TRBD1, but without DNA this stays unchecked. The CDR3 covers 15 residues. The CDR3 loop is CASSLDQGRSDTQYF.

The chain is built from TRBV11-3 and TRBJ2-3. The CDR3 runs 13 residues. Per germline, CDR1 SGHNT and CDR2 YENEEA. The CDR3 here is CASSLGETGTQYF.

The V call is TRBV5-1, the J call TRBJ1-5. The CDR3 totals 15 residues. CDR1 is SGHRS, CDR2 YFSETQ, per germline. The CDR3 is CASSLGEDGNQPQHF.

The J gene is TRBJ2-1, the V gene TRBV14. Germline CDR1 and CDR2: SGHDN and FVKESK. The CDR3 length is 14 residues. CDR3: CASSQRMSSNEQFF. Drawing the rest from reference TRBV14 and TRBJ2-1, the complete variable domain is EAGVTQFPSHSVIEKGQTVTLRCDPISGHDNLYWYRRVMGKEIKFLLHFVKESKQDESGMPNNRFLAERTGGTYSTLKVQPAELEDSGVYFCASSQRMSSNEQFFGPGTRLTVL.

This sequence joins TRBV15 and TRBJ1-1. The germline V gene has CDR1 LNHNV and CDR2 YYDKDF (reference sequence). This CDR3 is 15 amino acids long. The CDR3 reads CATSRTTYYNTEAFF.

The rearrangement uses TRBV5-6 and TRBJ2-3; without DNA, the TCRdb call of TRBD2 cannot be checked. Looked up from germline, CDR1 is SGHDT and CDR2 is YYEEEE. There are 16 residues in the CDR3. CDR3: CASRSSGGGSPDTQYF.